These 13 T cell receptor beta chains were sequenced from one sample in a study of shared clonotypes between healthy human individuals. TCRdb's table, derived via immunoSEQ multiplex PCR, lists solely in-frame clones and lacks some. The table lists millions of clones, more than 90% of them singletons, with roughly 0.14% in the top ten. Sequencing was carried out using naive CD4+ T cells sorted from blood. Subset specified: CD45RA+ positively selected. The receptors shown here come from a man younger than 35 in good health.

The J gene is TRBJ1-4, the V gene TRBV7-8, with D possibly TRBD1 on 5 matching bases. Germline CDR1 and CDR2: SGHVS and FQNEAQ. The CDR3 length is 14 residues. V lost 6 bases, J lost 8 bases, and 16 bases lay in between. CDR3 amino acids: CASSYGAASEKLFF. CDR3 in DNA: TGTGCCAGCAGTTACGGGGCAGCGAGCGAAAAACTGTTTTTT. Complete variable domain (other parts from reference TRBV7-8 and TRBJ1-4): GAGVSQSPRYKVAKRGQDVALRCDPISGHVSLFWYQQALGQGPEFLTYFQNEAQLDKSGLPSDRFFAERPEGSVSTLKIQRTQQEDSAVYLCASSYGAASEKLFFGSGTQLSVL.

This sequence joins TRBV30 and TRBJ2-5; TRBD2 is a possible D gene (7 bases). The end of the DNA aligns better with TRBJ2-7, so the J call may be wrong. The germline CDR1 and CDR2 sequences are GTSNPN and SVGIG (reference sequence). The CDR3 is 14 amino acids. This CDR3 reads CAWRSAGASYEQYF. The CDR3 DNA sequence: TGTGCCTGGAGGTCGGCGGGGGCCTCCTACGAGCAGTACTTC.

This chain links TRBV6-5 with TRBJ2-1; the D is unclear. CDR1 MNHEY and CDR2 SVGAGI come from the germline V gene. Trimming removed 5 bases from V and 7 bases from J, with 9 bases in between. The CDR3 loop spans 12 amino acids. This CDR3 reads CASSTPGNEQFF. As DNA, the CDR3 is TGTGCCAGCAGTACCCCCGGGAATGAGCAGTTCTTC.

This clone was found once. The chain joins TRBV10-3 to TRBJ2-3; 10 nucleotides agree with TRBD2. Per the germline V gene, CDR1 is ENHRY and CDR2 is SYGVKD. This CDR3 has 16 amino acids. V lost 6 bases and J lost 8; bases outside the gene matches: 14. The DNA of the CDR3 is TGTGCCATCAGAAAAGGACTAGCGGTCGATAGGGGTACGCAGTATTTT. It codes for CAIRKGLAVDRGTQYF.

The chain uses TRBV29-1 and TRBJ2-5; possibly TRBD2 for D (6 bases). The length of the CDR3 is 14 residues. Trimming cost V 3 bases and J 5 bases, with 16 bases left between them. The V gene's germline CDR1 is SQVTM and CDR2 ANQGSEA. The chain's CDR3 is CSVESRAGRETQYF. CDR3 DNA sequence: TGCAGCGTTGAGTCTAGGGCGGGGCGGGAGACCCAGTACTTC.

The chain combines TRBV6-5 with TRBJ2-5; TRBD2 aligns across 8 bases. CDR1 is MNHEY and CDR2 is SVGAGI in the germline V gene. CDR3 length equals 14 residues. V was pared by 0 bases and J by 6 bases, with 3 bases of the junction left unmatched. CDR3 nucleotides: TGTGCCAGCAGTTACTCCCGGACTAGCCAGACCCAGTACTTC. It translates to CASSYSRTSQTQYF.

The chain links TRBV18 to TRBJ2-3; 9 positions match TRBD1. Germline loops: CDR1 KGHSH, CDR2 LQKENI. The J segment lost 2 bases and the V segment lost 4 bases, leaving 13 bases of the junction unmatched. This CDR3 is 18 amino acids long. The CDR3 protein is CASSRIIAGQGVTDTQYF. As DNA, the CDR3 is TGTGCCAGCTCACGGATAATTGCGGGACAGGGAGTCACAGATACGCAGTATTTT.

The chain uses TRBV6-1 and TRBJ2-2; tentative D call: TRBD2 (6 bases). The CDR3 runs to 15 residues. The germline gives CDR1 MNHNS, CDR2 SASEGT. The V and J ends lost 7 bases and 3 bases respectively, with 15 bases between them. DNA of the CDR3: TGTGCCAGCAAGCGGACGTGGGAGGACACCGGGGAGCTGTTTTTT. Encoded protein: CASKRTWEDTGELFF.

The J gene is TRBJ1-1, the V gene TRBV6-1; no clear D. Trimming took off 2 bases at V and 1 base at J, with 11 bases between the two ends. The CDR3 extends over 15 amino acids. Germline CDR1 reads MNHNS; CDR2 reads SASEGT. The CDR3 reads CASSELPLGNTEAFF. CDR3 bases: TGTGCCAGCAGTGAACTCCCCCTGGGGAACACTGAAGCTTTCTTT.

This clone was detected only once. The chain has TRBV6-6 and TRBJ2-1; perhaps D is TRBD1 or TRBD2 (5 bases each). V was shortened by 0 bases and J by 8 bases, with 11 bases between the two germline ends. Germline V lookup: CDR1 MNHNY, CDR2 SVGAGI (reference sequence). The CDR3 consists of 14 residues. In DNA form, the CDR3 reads TGTGCCAGCAGTTACTCGATACTAGGGGATGAGCAGTTCTTC. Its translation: CASSYSILGDEQFF.

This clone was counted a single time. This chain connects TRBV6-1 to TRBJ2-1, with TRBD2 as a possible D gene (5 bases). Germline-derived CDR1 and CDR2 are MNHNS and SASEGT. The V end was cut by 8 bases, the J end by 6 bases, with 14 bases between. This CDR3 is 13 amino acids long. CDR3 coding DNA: TGTGCCAGCCGGACTGTTCCTGGCAATGAGCAGTTCTTC. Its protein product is CASRTVPGNEQFF.

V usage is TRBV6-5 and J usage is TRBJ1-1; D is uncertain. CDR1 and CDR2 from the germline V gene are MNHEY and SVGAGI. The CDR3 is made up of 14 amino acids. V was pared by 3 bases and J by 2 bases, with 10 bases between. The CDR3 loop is CASSYSVPNTEAFF. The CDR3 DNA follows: TGTGCCAGCAGTTATTCCGTGCCCAACACTGAAGCTTTCTTT.

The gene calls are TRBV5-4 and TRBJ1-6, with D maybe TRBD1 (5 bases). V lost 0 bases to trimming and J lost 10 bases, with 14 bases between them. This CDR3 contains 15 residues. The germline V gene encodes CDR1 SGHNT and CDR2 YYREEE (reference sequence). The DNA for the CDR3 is TGTGCCAGCAGCTTGGTTTCTGAACGGGGCTCACCCCTCCACTTT. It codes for CASSLVSERGSPLHF.